The sample holds many counts of the clone carrying this TCR beta chain. The sample is drawn from a study of T cells in Graves' hyperthyroidism and ophthalmopathy. From RNA transcripts, TCR beta CDR3 regions were amplified. TCR CDR3 regions were first amplified by RT-PCR with HTBI primers. TCRdb passed the multiplex PCR reads through MiXCR, listing each CDR3 protein once. The data contain hundreds of thousands of distinct CDR3 sequences, roughly 14% of them singletons. In germline, CDR1 is SNHLY, CDR2 FYNNEI. The V end was cut by 2 bases, the J end by 0 bases, with 17 bases between. The CDR3 sequence is 17 residues long.

This TCR came from a woman aged 40 to 50 with Graves' ophthalmopathy. V gene TRBV2 combines with J gene TRBJ2-7; unclear D gene. The sequenced sample consisted of blood. CDR3 protein: CASSESAPPPPSYEQYF. The CDR3 DNA follows: TGTGCCAGCAGTGAAAGCGCCCCACCCCCCCCCTCCTACGAGCAGTACTTC.